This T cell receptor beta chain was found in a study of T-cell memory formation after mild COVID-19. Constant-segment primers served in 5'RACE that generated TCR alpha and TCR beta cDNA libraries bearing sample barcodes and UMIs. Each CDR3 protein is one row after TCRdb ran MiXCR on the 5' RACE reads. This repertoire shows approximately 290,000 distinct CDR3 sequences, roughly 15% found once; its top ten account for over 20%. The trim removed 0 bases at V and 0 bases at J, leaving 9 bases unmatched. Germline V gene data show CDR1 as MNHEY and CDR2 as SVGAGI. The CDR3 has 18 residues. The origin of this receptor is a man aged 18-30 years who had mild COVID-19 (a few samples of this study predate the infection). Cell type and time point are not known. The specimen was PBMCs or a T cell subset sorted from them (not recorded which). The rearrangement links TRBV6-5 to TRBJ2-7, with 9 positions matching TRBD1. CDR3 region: CASSYSNTGTGFSYEQYV. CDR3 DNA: TGTGCCAGCAGTTACTCGAACACAGGGACAGGGTTCTCCTACGAGCAGTACGTC.